The 3 T cell receptor beta chains given below trace back to one sample, sequenced in a study of OX40 agonist ivuxolimab in advanced cancers. TCRdb keeps only in-frame clones here, not all; method: immunoSEQ multiplex PCR. The sample records some 86,000 clones, 75% to 95% being singletons. The material sequenced was CD4+ or CD8+ T cells sorted from blood, taken in a trial of the OX40 agonist ivuxolimab. These receptors all come from an adult with an advanced solid tumor such as melanoma, head and neck, liver or kidney cancer.

The chain joins TRBV4-2 to TRBJ2-5; tentatively, D is TRBD1 (7 bases). Trimming took off 0 bases at V and 4 bases at J, with 18 bases between the two ends. Germline lookup yields CDR1 LGHNA and CDR2 YNFKEQ. The CDR3 is 17 residues long. The chain's CDR3 is CASSQEGRQGGLETQYF. CDR3 DNA sequence: TGTGCCAGCAGCCAAGAGGGAAGACAGGGAGGCTTAGAGACCCAGTACTTC.

The rearrangement links TRBV5-6 to TRBJ2-6; 8 bases fit TRBD1. Trimming at V came to 4 bases and at J to 2 bases, leaving 11 bases not matched to a gene. Germline values: CDR1 SGHDT, CDR2 YYEEEE. The CDR3 is made up of 18 amino acids. CDR3: CASSPTGTGLPGANVLTF. The DNA for the CDR3 is TGTGCCAGCAGCCCCACCGGGACAGGTCTCCCTGGGGCCAACGTCCTGACTTTC. Using reference TRBV5-6 and TRBJ2-6 for the parts outside the CDR3, the full variable domain is DAGVTQSPTHLIKTRGQQVTLRCSPKSGHDTVSWYQQALGQGPQFIFQYYEEEERQRGNFPDRFSGHQFPNYSSELNVNALLLGDSALYLCASSPTGTGLPGANVLTFGAGSRLTVL.

This clone was found once. J is TRBJ2-1 and V is TRBV5-4, with TRBD1 matching 7 bases. Germline loops: CDR1 SGHNT, CDR2 YYREEE (reference sequence). The CDR3 runs to 14 residues. Trimming removed 0 bases from V and 7 bases from J; junction bases left unmatched: 4. The CDR3 here is CASSLDTGVNEQFF. The CDR3 nucleotides are TGTGCCAGCAGCTTGGATACAGGGGTTAATGAGCAGTTCTTC. Together with reference TRBV5-4 and TRBJ2-1, the CDR3 gives the full variable domain: ETGVTQSPTHLIKTRGQQVTLRCSSQSGHNTVSWYQQALGQGPQFIFQYYREEENGRGNFPPRFSGLQFPNYSSELNVNALELDDSALYLCASSLDTGVNEQFFGPGTRLTVL.